This entry features one T cell receptor beta chain sequence. No antigen is known for it. The record has no base qualities; no much larger clone is one base away. The sample comes from a study of blood T cell repertoires in COVID-19 (dated by TCRdb to 2019 to 2021). At the level of the whole study: Samples from collaborators originated in the United States, Italy and Spain and spanned both the acute and convalescent phases of COVID-19. The sample metadata nearly always contained a de-identified subject ID, COVID-19 status, age in years and sex. The material from the prospective study consisted of cDNA or gDNA derived from T cells, B-cell-depleted T cells, or PBMCs. Deeply sampled blood TCRbeta repertoires from subjects exposed to, actively infected with, or recovered from COVID-19 were included in the dataset. The samples were drawn from the first 160 participants of the ongoing ImmuneRACE study and from 1,200 or so subjects provided by 6 global collaborators. Where HLA class I and class II types were available, the types were taken from metadata supplied by the sample provider, not from assay-based typing. The repertoires were released in a freely available public database intended as a resource for research on the immune response to SARS-CoV-2. The investigation overall reported the following: How much clinical and demographic metadata was included differed by source and by participant, and the metadata was provided uncurated.

The collaborating institutions used their own protocols to collect whole blood in K2EDTA tubes. For TCRbeta analysis, collaborator samples were shipped as frozen whole blood, as isolated PBMCs, or as DNA extracted from either sample type. The immunoSEQ Assay, a bias-controlled multiplex PCR, was used to amplify TCRbeta CDR3 regions from genomic DNA. The published analysis was carried out like this. The number of nucleated cells in each sample was estimated by amplification of reference gene primers within the assay. To quantify the absolute abundance of each unique TCRbeta CDR3 rearrangement, sequence reads were collapsed and filtered. For each sample, productive Simpson clonality was calculated by taking the square root of Simpson's diversity index across productive rearrangements. TCRdb retrieved this table from immuneACCESS and kept in-frame rearrangements only. Not all clones are present; in checked studies, unresolved V genes account for under half, and no reason is known for the remainder. D and trimming were read from the DNA, whereas the V and J calls and clone size are those reported in that table. Counted in this sample were approximately 390,000 clones; 90% of them appeared once. 6.5% of the sample belongs to the ten largest clones.

The receptor was derived from a man in his late teens or twenties with active or convalescent COVID-19. The specimen was peripheral blood.

At the DNA level, the sequence is TGTGCCAGCAACACCTTACAGGGGAACGAGCAGTACTTC. The encoded protein is CASNTLQGNEQYF. The chain is made from TRBV19 and TRBJ2-7, with 7 bases in between that match TRBD1. The germline V end is reduced by 9 bases and the J end by 5 bases; junction bases left unmatched: 10. From the germline V gene (reference sequence), CDR1 is LNHDA and CDR2 is SQIVND. The CDR3 holds 13 amino acids from the cysteine to the phenylalanine. The retained sequence is limited to the CDR3, 39 bases, with the frame set at the first base. With the rest looked up from the reference TRBV19 and TRBJ2-7 genes rather than sequenced, the full variable domain is DGGITQSPKYLFRKEGQNVTLSCEQNLNHDAMYWYRQDPGQGLRLIYYSQIVNDFQKGDIAEGYSVSREKKESFPLTVTSAQKNPTAFYLCASNTLQGNEQYFGPGTRLTVT.